This T cell receptor beta chain originates from a study of shared clonotypes between healthy human individuals. V dropped 5 bases and J dropped 4 bases, with 15 bases sitting between them. The germline CDR1 and CDR2 sequences are SGHTA and FQGNSA. The CDR3 length is 15 residues. Study-level findings and limits: Relative to clonotypes present in all four donors, those not shared had lower generation probabilities. The expectation was that sequencing depth would affect clonotype sharing among donors.

The study ran the assay at deep level. Generated by immunoSEQ multiplex PCR, the TCRdb table keeps only in-frame clones and is missing some. The table records some 2.1 million clones, roughly 96% of them present only once. To note about this clone: Its matching antigen is unknown.

Sequenced input: naive CD4+ T cells sorted from blood. The subset is: CD45RA+ positively selected. The receptor was derived from a man between 18 and 29 years old in good health. V usage is TRBV7-2 and J usage is TRBJ2-1; weak D call: TRBD2 (6 bases). The CDR3 DNA reads as TGTGCCAGCAGCCCCGTAAGCGGGTGGTACAATGAGCAGTTCTTC. This translates into CASSPVSGWYNEQFF.